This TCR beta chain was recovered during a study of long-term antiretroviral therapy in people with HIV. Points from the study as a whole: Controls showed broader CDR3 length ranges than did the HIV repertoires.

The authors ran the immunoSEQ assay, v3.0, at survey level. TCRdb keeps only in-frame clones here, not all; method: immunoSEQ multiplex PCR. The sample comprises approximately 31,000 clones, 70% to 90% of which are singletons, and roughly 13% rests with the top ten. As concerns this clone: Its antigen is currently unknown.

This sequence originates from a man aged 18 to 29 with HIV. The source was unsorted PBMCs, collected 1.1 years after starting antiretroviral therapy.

The CDR3 nucleotides read TGTGCCAGCAACTCCGGGTGGGCTTCCTACTATGGCTACACCTTC. Encoded protein: CASNSGWASYYGYTF. This chain joins TRBV28 and TRBJ1-2; D unclear. The CDR3 has 15 amino acids. The V gene's germline CDR1 is MDHEN and CDR2 SYDVKM. The V and J ends lost 7 bases and 3 bases respectively, with 18 bases between them.